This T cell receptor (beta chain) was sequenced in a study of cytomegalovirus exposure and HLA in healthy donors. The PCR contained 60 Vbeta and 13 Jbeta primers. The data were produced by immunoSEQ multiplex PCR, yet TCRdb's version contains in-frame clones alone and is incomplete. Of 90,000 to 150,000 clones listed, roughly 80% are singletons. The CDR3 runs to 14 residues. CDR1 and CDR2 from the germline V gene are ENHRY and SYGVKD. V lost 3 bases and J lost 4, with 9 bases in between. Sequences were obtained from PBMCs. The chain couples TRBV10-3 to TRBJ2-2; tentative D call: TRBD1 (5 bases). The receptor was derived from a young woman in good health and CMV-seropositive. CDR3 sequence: CAISEGASTGELFF. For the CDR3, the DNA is TGTGCCATCAGTGAAGGGGCGAGCACCGGGGAGCTGTTTTTT.